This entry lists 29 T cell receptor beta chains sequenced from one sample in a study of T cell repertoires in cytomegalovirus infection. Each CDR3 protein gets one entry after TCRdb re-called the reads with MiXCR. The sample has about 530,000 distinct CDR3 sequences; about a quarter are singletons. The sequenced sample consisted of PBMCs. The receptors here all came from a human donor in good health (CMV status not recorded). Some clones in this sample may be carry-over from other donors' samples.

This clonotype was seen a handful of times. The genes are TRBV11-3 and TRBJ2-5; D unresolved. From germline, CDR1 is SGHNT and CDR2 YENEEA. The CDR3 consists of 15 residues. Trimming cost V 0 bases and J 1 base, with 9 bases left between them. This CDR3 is CASSLELGPQETQYF. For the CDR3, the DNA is TGTGCCAGCAGCTTAGAACTGGGTCCCCAAGAGACCCAGTACTTC.

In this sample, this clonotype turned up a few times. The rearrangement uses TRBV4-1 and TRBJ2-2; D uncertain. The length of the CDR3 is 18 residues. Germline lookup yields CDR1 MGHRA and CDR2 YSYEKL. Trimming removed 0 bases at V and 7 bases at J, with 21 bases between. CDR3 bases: TGCGCCAGCAGCCAAGATTCGGCAGAATCCCCCCGGGTCGGGGAGCTGTTTTTT. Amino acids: CASSQDSAESPRVGELFF.

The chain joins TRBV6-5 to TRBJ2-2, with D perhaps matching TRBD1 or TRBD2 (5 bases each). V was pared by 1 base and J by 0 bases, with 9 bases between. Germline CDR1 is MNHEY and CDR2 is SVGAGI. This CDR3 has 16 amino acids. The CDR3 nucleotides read TGTGCCAGCAGTTACTGGGGACCTTCGAACACCGGGGAGCTGTTTTTT. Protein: CASSYWGPSNTGELFF.

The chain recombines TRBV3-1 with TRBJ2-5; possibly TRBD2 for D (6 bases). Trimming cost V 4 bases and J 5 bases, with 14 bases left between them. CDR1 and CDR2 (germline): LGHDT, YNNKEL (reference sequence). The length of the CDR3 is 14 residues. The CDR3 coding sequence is TGTGCCAGCAGCCCCCCCCAGGAGGGGGAGACCCAGTACTTC. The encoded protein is CASSPPQEGETQYF.

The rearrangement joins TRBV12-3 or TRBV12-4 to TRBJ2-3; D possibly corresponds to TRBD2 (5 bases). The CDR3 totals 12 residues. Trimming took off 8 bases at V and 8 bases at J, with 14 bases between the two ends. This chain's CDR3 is CASRGRPRTQYF. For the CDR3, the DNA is TGTGCCAGCCGAGGGCGTCCCCGTACGCAGTATTTT.

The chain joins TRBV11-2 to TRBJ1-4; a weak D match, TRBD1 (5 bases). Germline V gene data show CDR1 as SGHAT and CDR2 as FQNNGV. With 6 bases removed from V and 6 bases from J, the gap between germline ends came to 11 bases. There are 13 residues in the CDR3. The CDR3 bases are TGTGCCAGCAGACCCACAGGTGATGAAAAACTGTTTTTT. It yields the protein CASRPTGDEKLFF.

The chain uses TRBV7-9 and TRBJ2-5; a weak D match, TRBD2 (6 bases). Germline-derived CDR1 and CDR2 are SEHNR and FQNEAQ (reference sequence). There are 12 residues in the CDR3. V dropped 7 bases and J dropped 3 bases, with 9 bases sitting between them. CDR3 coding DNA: TGTGCCAGCAACGGGGGAAAAGAGACCCAGTACTTC. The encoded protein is CASNGGKETQYF.

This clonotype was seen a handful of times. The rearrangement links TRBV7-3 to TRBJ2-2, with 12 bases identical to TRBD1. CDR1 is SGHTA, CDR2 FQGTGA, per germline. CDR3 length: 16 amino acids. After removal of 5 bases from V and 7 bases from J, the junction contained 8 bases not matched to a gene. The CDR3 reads CASSPGGQGAVGELFF. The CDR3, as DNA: TGTGCCAGCAGCCCGGGGGGACAGGGGGCCGTCGGGGAGCTGTTTTTT.

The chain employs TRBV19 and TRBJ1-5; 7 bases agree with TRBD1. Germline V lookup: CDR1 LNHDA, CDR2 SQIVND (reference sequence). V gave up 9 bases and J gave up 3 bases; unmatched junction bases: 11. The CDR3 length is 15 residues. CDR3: CASTGGGGFNQPQHF. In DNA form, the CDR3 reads TGTGCCAGCACGGGGGGAGGGGGCTTCAATCAGCCCCAGCATTTT.

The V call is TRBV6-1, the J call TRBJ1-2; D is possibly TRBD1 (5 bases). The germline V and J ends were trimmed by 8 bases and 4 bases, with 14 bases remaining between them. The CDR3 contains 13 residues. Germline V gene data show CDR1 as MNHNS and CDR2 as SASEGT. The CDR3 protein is CASSSSGTYGYTF. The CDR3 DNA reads TGTGCCAGCTCTAGCTCGGGGACCTATGGCTACACCTTC.

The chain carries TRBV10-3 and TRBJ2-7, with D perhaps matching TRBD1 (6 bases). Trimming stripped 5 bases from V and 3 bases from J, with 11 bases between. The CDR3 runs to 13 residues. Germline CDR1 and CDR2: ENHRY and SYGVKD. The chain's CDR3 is CAISQGPNYEQYF. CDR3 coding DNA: TGTGCCATCAGTCAGGGGCCCAACTACGAGCAGTACTTC.

The CDR3, as DNA: TGTGCCAGCAGCGTAGAAGGACTGATCAATCAGCCCCAGCATTTT. Amino acid sequence: CASSVEGLINQPQHF. The chain joins TRBV9 to TRBJ1-5; D is unclear. V dropped 0 bases and J dropped 3 bases, with 10 bases sitting between them. CDR1 is SGDLS and CDR2 is YYNGEE in the germline V gene. The CDR3 is made up of 15 amino acids.

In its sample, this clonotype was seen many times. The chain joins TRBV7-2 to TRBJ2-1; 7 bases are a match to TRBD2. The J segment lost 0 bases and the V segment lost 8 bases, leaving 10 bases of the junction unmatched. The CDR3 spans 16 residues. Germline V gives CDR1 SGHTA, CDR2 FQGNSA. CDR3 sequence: CASSGRGTSSYNEQFF. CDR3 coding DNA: TGTGCCAGCTCAGGGAGGGGAACAAGCTCCTACAATGAGCAGTTCTTC.

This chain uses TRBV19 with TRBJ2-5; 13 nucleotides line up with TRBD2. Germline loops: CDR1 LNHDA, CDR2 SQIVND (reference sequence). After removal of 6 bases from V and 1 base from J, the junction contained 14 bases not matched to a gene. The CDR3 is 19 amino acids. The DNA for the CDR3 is TGTGCCAGTAGGAGGACAGGCCTGGGACTAGCGGGATTCCAAGAGACCCAGTACTTC. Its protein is CASRRTGLGLAGFQETQYF. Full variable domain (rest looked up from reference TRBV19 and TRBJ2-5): DGGITQSPKYLFRKEGQNVTLSCEQNLNHDAMYWYRQDPGQGLRLIYYSQIVNDFQKGDIAEGYSVSREKKESFPLTVTSAQKNPTAFYLCASRRTGLGLAGFQETQYFGPGTRLLVL.

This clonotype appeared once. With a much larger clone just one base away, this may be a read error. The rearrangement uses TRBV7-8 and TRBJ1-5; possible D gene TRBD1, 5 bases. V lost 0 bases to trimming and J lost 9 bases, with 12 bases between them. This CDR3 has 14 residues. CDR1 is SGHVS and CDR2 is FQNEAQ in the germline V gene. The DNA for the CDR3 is TGTGCCAGCAGCTTAGCCCCGAGGAGGGGGCCCCAGCATTTT. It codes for CASSLAPRRGPQHF.

CDR3 nucleotide sequence: TGTGCCAGCAGTGCCGAGGGAACCTCTAGCACCACAGATACGCAGTATTTT. This codes for CASSAEGTSSTTDTQYF. The chain uses TRBV12-3 or TRBV12-4 and TRBJ2-3, with D possibly matching TRBD2 (5 bases). The CDR3 runs to 17 residues. The ends were cut back, 5 bases at V and 2 bases at J, with 20 bases in the middle.

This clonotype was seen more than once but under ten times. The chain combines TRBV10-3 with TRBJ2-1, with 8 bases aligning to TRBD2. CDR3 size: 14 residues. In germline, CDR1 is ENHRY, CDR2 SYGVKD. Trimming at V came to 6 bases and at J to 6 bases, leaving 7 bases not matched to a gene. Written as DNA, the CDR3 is TGTGCCATCAGACCTCCCGGGACTAGCAATGAGCAGTTCTTC. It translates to CAIRPPGTSNEQFF.

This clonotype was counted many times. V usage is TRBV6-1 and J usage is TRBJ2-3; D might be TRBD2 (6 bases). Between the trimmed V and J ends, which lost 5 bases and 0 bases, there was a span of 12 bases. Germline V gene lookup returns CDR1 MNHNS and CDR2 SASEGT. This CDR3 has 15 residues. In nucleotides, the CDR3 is TGTGCCAGCAGTCGCGGGACTTCTAGCACAGATACGCAGTATTTT. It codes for CASSRGTSSTDTQYF.

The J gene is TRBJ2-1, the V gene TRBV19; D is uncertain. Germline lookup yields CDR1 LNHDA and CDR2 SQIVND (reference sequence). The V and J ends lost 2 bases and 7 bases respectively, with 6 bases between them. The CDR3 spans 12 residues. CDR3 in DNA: TGTGCCAGTAGTATATCCCGAAATGAGCAGTTCTTC. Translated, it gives CASSISRNEQFF.

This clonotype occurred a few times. The CDR3, as DNA: TGCAGCGTTGATAAAGCGGCTAGCACAGATACGCAGTATTTT. It codes for CSVDKAASTDTQYF. The chain has TRBV29-1 and TRBJ2-3; the D gene is possibly TRBD2 (5 bases). This CDR3 has 14 amino acids. V was trimmed by 3 bases and J by 0 bases, leaving 10 bases between them. Germline CDR1 is SQVTM and CDR2 is ANQGSEA.

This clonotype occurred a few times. CDR3 residues: CASSLNTGPFSFF. The CDR3 nucleotides are TGTGCCAGCAGTTTAAACACCGGCCCGTTTTCTTTCTTT. The J gene is TRBJ1-1, the V gene TRBV28; D gene ambiguous. Germline values: CDR1 MDHEN, CDR2 SYDVKM. With 2 bases removed from V and 12 bases from J, the gap between germline ends came to 16 bases. CDR3 length: 13 amino acids.

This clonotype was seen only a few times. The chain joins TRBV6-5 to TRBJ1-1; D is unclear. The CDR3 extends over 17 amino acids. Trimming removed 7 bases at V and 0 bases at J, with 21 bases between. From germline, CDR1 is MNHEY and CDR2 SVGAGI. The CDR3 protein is CASTKMAGGFMNTEAFF. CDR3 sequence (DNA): TGTGCCAGCACCAAAATGGCCGGAGGGTTTATGAACACTGAAGCTTTCTTT.

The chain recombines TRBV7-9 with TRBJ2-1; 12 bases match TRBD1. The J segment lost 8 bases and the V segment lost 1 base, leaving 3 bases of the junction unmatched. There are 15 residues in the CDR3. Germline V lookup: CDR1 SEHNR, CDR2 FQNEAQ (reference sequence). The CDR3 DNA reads TGTGCCAGCAGCTTAGGTGGGACAGGGGGCGATGAGCAGTTCTTC. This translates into CASSLGGTGGDEQFF. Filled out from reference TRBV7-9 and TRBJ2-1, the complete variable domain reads DTGVSQNPRHKITKRGQNVTFRCDPISEHNRLYWYRQTLGQGPEFLTYFQNEAQLEKSRLLSDRFSAERPKGSFSTLEIQRTEQGDSAMYLCASSLGGTGGDEQFFGPGTRLTVL.

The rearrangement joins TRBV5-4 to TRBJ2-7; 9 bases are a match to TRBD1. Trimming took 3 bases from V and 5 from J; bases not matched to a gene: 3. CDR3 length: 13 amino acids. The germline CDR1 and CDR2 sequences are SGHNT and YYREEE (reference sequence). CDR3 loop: CASSSDRGDEQYV. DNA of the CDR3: TGTGCCAGCAGCTCAGACAGGGGGGACGAGCAGTACGTC.

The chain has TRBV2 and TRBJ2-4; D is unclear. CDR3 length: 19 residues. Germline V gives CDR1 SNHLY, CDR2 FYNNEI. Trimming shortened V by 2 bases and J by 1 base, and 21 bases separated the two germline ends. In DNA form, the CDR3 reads TGTGCCAGCAGTGAAACTGTCAGGCCATTGATTGGGGCCAAAAACATTCAGTACTTC. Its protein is CASSETVRPLIGAKNIQYF.

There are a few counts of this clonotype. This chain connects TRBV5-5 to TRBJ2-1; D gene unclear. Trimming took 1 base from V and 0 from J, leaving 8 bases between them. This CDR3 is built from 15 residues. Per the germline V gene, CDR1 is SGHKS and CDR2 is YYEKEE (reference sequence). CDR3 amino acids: CASSLYGLSYNEQFF. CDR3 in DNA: TGTGCCAGCAGCTTGTACGGCCTCTCCTACAATGAGCAGTTCTTC. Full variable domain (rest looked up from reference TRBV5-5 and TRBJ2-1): DAGVTQSPTHLIKTRGQQVTLRCSPISGHKSVSWYQQVLGQGPQFIFQYYEKEERGRGNFPDRFSARQFPNYSSELNVNALLLGDSALYLCASSLYGLSYNEQFFGPGTRLTVL.

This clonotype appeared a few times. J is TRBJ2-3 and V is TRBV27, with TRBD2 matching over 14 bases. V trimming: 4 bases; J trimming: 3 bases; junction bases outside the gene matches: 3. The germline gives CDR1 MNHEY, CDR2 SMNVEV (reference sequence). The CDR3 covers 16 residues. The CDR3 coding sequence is TGTGCCAGCAGTTCCGGGACTAGCGGGAGAACAGATACGCAGTATTTT. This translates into CASSSGTSGRTDTQYF.

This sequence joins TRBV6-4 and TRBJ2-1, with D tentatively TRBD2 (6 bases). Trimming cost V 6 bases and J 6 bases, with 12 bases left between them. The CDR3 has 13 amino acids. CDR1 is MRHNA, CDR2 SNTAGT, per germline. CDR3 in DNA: TGTGCCAGCAGCATGGGACTCTTCAATGAGCAGTTCTTC. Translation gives CASSMGLFNEQFF.

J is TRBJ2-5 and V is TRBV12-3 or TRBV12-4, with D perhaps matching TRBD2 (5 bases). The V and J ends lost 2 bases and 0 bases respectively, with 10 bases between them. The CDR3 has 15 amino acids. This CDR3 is CASSLNPTNQETQYF. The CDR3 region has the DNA TGTGCCAGCAGTTTAAATCCGACTAACCAAGAGACCCAGTACTTC.